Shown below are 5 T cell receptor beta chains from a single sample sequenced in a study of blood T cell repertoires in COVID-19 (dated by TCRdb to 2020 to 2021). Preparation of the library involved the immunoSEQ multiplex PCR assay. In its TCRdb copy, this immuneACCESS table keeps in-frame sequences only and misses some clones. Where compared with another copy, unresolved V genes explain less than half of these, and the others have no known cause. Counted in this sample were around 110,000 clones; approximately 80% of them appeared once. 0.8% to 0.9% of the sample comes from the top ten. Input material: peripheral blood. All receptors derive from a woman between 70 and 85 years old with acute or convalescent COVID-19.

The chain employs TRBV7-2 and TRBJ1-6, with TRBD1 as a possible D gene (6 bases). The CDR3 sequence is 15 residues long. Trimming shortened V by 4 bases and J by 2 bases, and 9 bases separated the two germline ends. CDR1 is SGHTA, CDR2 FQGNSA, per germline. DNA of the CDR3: TGTGCCAGCAGCTCGCGACAGGCCTATAATTCACCCCTCCACTTT. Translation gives CASSSRQAYNSPLHF.

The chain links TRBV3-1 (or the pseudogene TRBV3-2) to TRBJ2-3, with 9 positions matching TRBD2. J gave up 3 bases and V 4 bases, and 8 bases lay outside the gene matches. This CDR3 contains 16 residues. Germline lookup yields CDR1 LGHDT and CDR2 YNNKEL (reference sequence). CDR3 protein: CASSPARTSATDTQYF. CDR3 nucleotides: TGTGCCAGCAGCCCCGCCAGGACTAGCGCAACAGATACGCAGTATTTT.

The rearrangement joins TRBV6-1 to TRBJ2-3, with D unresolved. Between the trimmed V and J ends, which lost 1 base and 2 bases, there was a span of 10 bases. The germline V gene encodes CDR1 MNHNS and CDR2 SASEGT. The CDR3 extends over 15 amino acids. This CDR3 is CASSEGLLVTDTQYF. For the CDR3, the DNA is TGTGCCAGCAGTGAAGGACTTCTAGTCACAGATACGCAGTATTTT.

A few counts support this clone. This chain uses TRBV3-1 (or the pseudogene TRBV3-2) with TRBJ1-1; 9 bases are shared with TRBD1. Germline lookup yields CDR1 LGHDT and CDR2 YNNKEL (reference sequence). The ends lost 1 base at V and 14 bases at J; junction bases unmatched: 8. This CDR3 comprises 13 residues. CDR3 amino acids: CASSQVTGGDTFF. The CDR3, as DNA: TGTGCCAGCAGCCAAGTCACAGGGGGCGATACCTTCTTT.

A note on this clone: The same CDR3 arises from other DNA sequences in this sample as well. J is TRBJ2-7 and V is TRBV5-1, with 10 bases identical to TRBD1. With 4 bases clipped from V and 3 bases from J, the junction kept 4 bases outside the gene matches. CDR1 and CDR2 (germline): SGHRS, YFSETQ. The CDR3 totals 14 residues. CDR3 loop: CASSPGTGVYEQYF. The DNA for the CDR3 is TGCGCCAGCAGCCCGGGGACAGGGGTCTACGAGCAGTACTTC.